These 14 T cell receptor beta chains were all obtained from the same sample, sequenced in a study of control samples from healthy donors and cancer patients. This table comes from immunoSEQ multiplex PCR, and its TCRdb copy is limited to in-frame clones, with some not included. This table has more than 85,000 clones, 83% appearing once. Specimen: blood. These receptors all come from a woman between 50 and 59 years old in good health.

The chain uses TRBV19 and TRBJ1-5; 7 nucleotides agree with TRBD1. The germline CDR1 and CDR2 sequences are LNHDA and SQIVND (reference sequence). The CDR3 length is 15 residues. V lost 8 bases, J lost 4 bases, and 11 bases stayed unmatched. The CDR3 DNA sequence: TGTGCCAGTGCGGGGGCGACAGGGAAAAATCAGCCCCAGCATTTT. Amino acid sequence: CASAGATGKNQPQHF.

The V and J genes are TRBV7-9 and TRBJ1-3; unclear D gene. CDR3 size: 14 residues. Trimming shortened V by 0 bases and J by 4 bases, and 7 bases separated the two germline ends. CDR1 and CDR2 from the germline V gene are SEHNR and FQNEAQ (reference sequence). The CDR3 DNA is TGTGCCAGCAGCTTAGCCCTCTCGGGAAACACCATATATTTT. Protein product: CASSLALSGNTIYF. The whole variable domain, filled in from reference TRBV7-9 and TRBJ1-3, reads DTGVSQNPRHKITKRGQNVTFRCDPISEHNRLYWYRQTLGQGPEFLTYFQNEAQLEKSRLLSDRFSAERPKGSFSTLEIQRTEQGDSAMYLCASSLALSGNTIYFGEGSWLTVV.

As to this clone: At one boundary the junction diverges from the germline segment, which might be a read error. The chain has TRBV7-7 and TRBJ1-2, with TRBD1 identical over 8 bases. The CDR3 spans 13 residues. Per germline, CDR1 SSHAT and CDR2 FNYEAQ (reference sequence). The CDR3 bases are TGTGCTAGCAGCCCTGGACAGGGTGAAGGCTACACCTTC. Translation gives CASSPGQGEGYTF.

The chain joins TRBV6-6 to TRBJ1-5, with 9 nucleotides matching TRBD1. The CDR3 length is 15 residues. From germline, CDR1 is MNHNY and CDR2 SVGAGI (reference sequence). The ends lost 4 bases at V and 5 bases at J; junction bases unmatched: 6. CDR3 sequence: CASSWRQGGDQPQHF. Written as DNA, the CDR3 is TGTGCCAGCAGTTGGAGACAGGGGGGAGATCAGCCCCAGCATTTT.

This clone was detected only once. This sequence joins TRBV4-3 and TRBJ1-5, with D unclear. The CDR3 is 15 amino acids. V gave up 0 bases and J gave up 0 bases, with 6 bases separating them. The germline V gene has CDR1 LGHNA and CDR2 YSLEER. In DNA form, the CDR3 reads TGCGCCAGCAGCCAAGATCGCATTAGCAATCAGCCCCAGCATTTT. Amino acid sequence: CASSQDRISNQPQHF.

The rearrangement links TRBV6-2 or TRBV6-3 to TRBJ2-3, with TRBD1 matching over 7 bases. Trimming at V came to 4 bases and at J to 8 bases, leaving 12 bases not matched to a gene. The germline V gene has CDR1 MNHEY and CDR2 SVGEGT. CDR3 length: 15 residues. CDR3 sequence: CASSFPGQLVVTQYF. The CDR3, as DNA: TGTGCCAGCAGTTTTCCGGGACAGCTGGTCGTTACGCAGTATTTT.

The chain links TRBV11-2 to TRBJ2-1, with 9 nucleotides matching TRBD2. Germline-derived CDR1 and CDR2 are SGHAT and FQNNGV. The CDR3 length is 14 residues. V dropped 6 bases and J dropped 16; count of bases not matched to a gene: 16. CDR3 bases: TGTGCCAGCAGTGGGTTAGCGGGGGATAGGACGCAATTCTTC. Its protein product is CASSGLAGDRTQFF.

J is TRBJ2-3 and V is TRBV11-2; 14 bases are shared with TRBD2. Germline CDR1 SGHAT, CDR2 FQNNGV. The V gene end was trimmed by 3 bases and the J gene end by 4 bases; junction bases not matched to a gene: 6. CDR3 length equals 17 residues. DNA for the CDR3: TGTGCCAGCAGCTTCGGACTAGCGGGGGGCCTCGCAGATACGCAGTATTTT. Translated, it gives CASSFGLAGGLADTQYF.

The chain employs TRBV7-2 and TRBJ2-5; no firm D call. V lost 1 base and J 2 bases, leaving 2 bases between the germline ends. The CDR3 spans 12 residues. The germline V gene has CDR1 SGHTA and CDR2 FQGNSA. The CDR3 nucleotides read TGTGCCAGCAGCTTAGAGCAAGAGACCCAGTACTTC. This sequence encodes CASSLEQETQYF.

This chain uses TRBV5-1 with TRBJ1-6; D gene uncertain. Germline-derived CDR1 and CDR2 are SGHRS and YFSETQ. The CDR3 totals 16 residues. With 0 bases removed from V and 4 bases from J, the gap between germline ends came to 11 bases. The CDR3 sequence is CASSLAGLRYNSPLHF. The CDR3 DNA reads TGCGCCAGCAGCTTGGCCGGACTGAGATATAATTCACCCCTCCACTTT.

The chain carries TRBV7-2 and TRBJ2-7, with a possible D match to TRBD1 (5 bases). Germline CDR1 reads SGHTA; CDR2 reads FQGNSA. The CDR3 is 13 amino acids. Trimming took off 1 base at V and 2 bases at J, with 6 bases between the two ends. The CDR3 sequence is CASSLETAYEQYF. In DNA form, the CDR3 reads TGTGCCAGCAGCTTAGAGACAGCCTACGAGCAGTACTTC.

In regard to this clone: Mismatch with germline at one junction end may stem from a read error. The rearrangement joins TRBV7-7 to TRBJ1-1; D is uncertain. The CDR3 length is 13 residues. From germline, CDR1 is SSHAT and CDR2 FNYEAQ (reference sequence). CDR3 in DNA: TGTGCTAGCAGCTTAGGCATGAACACTGAAGCTTTCTTT. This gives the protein CASSLGMNTEAFF.

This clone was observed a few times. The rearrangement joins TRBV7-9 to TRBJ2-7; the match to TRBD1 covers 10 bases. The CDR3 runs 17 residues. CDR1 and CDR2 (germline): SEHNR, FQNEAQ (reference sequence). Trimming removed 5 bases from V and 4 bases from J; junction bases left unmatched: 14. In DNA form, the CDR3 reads TGTGCCAGCAGCCCCCCCTTACAAGGGACAGGGGTATACGAGCAGTACTTC. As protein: CASSPPLQGTGVYEQYF. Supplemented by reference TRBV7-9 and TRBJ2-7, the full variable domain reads DTGVSQNPRHKITKRGQNVTFRCDPISEHNRLYWYRQTLGQGPEFLTYFQNEAQLEKSRLLSDRFSAERPKGSFSTLEIQRTEQGDSAMYLCASSPPLQGTGVYEQYFGPGTRLTVT.

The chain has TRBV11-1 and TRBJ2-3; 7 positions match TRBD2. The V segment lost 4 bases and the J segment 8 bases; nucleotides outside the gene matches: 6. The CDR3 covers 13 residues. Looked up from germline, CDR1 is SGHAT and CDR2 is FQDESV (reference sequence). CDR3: CASSSTREGTQYF. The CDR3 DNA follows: TGTGCCAGCAGCTCCACGAGGGAGGGTACGCAGTATTTT.